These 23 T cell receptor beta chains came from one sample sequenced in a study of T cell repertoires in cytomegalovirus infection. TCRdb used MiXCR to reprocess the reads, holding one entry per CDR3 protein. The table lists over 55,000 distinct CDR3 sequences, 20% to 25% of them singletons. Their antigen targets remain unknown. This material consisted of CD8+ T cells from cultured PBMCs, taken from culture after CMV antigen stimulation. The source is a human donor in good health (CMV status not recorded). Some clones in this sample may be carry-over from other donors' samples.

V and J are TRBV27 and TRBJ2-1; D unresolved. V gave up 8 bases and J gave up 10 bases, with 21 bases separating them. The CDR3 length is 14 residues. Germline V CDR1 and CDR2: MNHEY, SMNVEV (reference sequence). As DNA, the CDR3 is TGTGCCAGCGTGACAACCCTACGTCCTTGGGAGCAGTTCTTC. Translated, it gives CASVTTLRPWEQFF.

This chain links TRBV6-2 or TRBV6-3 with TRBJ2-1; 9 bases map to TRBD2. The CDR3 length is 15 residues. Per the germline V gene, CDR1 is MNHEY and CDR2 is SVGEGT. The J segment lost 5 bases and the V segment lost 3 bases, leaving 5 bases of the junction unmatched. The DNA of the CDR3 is TGTGCCAGCAGTTATGGGACTAGCATGGACAATGAGCAGTTCTTC. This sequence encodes CASSYGTSMDNEQFF.

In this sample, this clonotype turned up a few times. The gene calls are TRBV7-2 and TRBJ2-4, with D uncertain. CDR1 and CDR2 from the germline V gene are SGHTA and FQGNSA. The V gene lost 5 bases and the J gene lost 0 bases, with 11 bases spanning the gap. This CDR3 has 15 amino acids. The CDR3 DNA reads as TGTGCCAGCAGCCAGAATCTTGGAGCCAAAAACATTCAGTACTTC. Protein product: CASSQNLGAKNIQYF.

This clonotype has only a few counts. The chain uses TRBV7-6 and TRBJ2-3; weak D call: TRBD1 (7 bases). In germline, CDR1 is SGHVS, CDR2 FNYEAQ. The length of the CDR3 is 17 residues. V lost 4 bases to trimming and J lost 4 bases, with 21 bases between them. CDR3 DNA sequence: TGTGCCAGCAGCTCCCCCAAGGAGGGGGCGGATTCAGATACGCAGTATTTT. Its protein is CASSSPKEGADSDTQYF.

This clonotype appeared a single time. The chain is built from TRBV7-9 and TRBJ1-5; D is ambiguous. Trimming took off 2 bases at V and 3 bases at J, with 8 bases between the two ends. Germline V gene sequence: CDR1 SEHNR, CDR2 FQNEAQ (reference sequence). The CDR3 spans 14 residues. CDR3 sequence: CASSLPDFNQPQHF. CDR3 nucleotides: TGTGCCAGCAGCTTACCAGATTTCAATCAGCCCCAGCATTTT.

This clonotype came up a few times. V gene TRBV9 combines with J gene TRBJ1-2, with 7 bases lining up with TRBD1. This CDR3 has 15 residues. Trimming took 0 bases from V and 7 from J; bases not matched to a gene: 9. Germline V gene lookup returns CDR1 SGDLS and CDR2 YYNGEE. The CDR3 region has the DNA TGTGCCAGCAGCGTAGGTCAGGGGGTTACCACTGGCTACACCTTC. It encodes CASSVGQGVTTGYTF.

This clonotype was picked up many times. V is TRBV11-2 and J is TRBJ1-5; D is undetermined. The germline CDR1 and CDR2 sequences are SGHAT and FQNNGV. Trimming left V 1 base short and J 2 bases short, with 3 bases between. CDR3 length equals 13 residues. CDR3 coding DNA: TGTGCCAGCAGCTTAGCGGGCAATCAGCCCCAGCATTTT. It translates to CASSLAGNQPQHF.

CDR3: CASSQLFRQETQYF. The CDR3, as DNA: TGCGCCAGCAGCCAGTTGTTTCGCCAAGAGACCCAGTACTTC. V and J are TRBV4-1 and TRBJ2-5; no clear D. The V end was cut by 3 bases, the J end by 1 base, with 9 bases between. Germline assignment: CDR1 MGHRA and CDR2 YSYEKL. The CDR3 spans 14 residues.

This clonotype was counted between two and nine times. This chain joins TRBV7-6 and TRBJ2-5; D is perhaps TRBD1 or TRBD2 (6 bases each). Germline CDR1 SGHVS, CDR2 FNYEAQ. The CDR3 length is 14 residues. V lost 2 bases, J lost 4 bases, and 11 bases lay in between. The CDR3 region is CASSLYGGRETQYF. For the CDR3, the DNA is TGTGCCAGCAGCTTATATGGGGGGCGAGAGACCCAGTACTTC.

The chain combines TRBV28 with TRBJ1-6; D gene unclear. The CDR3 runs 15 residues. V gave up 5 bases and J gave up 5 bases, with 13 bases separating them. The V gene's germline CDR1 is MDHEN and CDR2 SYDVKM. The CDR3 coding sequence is TGTGCCAGCAGTGGTCCAACGGCAAATAATTCACCCCTCCACTTT. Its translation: CASSGPTANNSPLHF.

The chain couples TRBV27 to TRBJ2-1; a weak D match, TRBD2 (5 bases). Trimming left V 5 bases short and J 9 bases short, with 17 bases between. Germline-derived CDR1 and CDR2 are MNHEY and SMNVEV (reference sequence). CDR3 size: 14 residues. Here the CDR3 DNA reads TGTGCCAGCAGTCGAATTGGGAGATTCGCTGAGCAGTTCTTC. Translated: CASSRIGRFAEQFF.

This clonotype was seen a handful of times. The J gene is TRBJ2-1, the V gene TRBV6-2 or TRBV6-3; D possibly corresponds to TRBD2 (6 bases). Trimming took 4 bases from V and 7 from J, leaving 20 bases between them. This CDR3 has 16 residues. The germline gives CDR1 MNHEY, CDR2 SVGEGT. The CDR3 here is CASSWGRGGMGNEQFF. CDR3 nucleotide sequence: TGTGCCAGCAGTTGGGGCCGGGGAGGCATGGGAAATGAGCAGTTCTTC.

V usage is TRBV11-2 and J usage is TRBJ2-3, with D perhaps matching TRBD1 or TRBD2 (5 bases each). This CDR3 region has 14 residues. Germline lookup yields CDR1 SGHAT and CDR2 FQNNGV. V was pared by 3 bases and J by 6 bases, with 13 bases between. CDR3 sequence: CASSFGGGGDTQYF. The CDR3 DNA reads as TGTGCCAGCAGCTTCGGTGGGGGTGGGGATACGCAGTATTTT. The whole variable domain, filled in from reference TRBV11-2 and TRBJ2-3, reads EAGVAQSPRYKIIEKRQSVAFWCNPISGHATLYWYQQILGQGPKLLIQFQNNGVVDDSQLPKDRFSAERLKGVDSTLKIQPAKLEDSAVYLCASSFGGGGDTQYFGPGTRLTVL.

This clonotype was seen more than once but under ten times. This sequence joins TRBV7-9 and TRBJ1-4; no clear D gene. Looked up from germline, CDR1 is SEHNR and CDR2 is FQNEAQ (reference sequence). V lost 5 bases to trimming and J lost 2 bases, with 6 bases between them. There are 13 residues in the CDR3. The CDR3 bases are TGTGCCAGCAGCCCGGCCACTAATGAAAAACTGTTTTTT. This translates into CASSPATNEKLFF.

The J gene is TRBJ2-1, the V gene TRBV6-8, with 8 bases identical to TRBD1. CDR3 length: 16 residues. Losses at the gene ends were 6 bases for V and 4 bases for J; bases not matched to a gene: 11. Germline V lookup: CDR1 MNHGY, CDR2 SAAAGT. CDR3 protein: CASRDSGTGGYNEQFF. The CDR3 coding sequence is TGTGCCAGCAGGGATTCCGGGACAGGAGGGTACAATGAGCAGTTCTTC.

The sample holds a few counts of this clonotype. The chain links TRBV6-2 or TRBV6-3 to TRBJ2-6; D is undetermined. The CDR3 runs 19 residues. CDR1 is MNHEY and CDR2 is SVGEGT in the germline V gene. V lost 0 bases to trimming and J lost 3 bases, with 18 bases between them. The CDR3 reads CASSYSAHPLSGGANVLTF. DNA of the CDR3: TGTGCCAGCAGTTACTCGGCTCACCCTCTTTCAGGTGGGGCCAACGTCCTGACTTTC.

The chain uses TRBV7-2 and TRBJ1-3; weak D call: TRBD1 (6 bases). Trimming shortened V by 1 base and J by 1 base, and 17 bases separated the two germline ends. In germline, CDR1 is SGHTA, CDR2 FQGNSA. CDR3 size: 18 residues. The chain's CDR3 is CASSLVTGTPRSGNTIYF. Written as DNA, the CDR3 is TGTGCCAGCAGCTTAGTTACCGGGACACCCCGATCTGGAAACACCATATATTTT.

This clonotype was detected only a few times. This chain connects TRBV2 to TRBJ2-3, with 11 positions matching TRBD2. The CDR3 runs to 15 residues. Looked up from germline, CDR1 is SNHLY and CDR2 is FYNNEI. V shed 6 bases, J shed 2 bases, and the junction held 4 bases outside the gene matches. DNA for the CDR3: TGTGCCAGCAGCAAGACTAGCGGGGTCACAGATACGCAGTATTTT. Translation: CASSKTSGVTDTQYF.

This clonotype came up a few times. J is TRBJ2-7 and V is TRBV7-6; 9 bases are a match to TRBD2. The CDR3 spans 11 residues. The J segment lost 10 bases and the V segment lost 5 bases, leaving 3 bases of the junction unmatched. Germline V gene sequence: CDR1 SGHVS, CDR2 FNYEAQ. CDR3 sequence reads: CASSASGVQYF. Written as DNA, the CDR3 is TGTGCCAGCAGCGCTAGCGGGGTTCAGTACTTC.

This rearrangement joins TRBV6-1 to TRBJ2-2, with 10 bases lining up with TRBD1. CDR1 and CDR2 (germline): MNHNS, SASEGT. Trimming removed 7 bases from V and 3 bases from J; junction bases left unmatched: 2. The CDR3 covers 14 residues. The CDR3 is CASTGQGDTGELFF. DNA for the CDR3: TGTGCCAGCACCGGACAGGGGGACACCGGGGAGCTGTTTTTT.

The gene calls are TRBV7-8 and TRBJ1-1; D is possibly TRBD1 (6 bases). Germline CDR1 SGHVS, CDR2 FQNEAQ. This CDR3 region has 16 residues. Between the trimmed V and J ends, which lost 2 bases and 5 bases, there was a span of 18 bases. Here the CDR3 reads CASSLLGNRVGTEAFF. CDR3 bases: TGTGCCAGCAGCTTATTAGGCAACAGGGTAGGGACTGAAGCTTTCTTT.

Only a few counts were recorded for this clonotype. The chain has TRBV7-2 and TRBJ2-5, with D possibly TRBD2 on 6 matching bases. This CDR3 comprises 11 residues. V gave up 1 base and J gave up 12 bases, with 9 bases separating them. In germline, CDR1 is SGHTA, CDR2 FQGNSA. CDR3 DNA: TGTGCCAGCAGCTTAGACCGGGGGAAGTACTTC. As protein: CASSLDRGKYF.

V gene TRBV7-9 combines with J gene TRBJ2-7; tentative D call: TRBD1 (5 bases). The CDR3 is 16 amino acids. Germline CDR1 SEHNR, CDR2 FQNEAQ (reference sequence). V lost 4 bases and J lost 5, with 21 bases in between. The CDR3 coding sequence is TGTGCCAGCAGCTCGTTGGTTGCCAGGGTGGTTGACGAGCAGTACTTC. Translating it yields CASSSLVARVVDEQYF. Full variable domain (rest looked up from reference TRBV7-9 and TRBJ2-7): DTGVSQNPRHKITKRGQNVTFRCDPISEHNRLYWYRQTLGQGPEFLTYFQNEAQLEKSRLLSDRFSAERPKGSFSTLEIQRTEQGDSAMYLCASSSLVARVVDEQYFGPGTRLTVT.